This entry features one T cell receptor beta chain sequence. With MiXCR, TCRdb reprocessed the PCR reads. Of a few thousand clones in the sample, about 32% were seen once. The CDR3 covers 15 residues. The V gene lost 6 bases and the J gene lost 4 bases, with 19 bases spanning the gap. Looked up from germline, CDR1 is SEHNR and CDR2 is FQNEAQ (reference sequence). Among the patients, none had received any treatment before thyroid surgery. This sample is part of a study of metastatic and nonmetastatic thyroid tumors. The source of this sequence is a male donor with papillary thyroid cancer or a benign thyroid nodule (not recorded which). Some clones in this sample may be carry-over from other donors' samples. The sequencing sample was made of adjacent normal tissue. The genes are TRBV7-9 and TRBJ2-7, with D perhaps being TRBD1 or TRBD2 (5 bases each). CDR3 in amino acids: CASRGETPFSYEQYF. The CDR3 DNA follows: TGTGCCAGCAGGGGGGAAACCCCCTTCTCTTACGAGCAGTACTTC.